A selection of T cell receptor beta chains follows, all from one sample in a study of blood T cell repertoires in COVID-19. The repertoire was sequenced with immunoSEQ multiplex PCR; TCRdb's copy has only in-frame clones and lacks some. The sample includes about 210,000 clones, about nine tenths of them seen just once. The specimen was PBMCs or T cells enriched from blood (not recorded which). The source is a man aged 18 to 35 with acute COVID-19. Each CDR3 is given with its conserved first and last residue. D genes are given only for firm matches. Not all rows give a size; the values are once, few, many and, for expanded clones, a class.

clone_size,d_call,cdr3_length,v_call,j_call,cdr3_nt,cdr3_aa
-,TRBD2,18,TRBV11-3,TRBJ2-2,TGTGCCAGCAGCTTGGATGCCTGGACTAGCGGTGTCACCGGGGAGCTGTTTTTT,CASSLDAWTSGVTGELFF
-,-,18,TRBV3-1/TRBV3-2,TRBJ2-2,TGTGCCAGCAGCGAGAAAGGGGGAGTCCGCTTGGACACCGGGGAGCTGTTTTTT,CASSEKGGVRLDTGELFF
few,-,16,TRBV4-2,TRBJ2-7,TGTGCCAGCAGCCAAGAGTCTCGCGGGGCCAACTACGAGCAGTACTTC,CASSQESRGANYEQYF
-,-,12,TRBV28,TRBJ1-2,TGTGCCAGCCAACAGGTTAACTATGGCTACACCTTC,CASQQVNYGYTF
-,TRBD1,13,TRBV30,TRBJ2-7,TGTGCCTGGGCCGGGACAGGGGCCTACGAGCAGTACTTC,CAWAGTGAYEQYF
few,TRBD2,14,TRBV27,TRBJ2-2,TGTGCCAGCAGCCGTAGCGGGTCAACCGGGGAGCTGTTTTTT,CASSRSGSTGELFF
-,TRBD1,15,TRBV10-3,TRBJ1-5,TGTGCCTCGGAGGGGGGACAGGGCGAGAATCAGCCCCAGCATTTT,CASEGGQGENQPQHF
-,-,14,TRBV28,TRBJ2-7,TGTGCCAGCAGTTTGAGCAGGGACTCCTACGAGCAGTACTTC,CASSLSRDSYEQYF
-,-,11,TRBV10-2,TRBJ2-7,TGCGCCAGCAGTGAGCTCTACGAGCAGTACTTC,CASSELYEQYF
-,TRBD1,13,TRBV2,TRBJ2-5,TGTGCCAGCAAGGGACAGGGCCAAGAGACCCAGTACTTC,CASKGQGQETQYF
-,-,14,TRBV28,TRBJ1-5,TGTGCCAGCAGTTTCCCCTCGACTTATCAGCCCCAGCATTTT,CASSFPSTYQPQHF
-,TRBD2,19,TRBV4-3,TRBJ2-1,TGCGCCAGCAGCCAAGCCGGGACTAGCGGTCCCCACTCCTACAATGAGCAGTTCTTC,CASSQAGTSGPHSYNEQFF
-,TRBD1,13,TRBV12-3/TRBV12-4,TRBJ1-6,TGTGCCAGCAGTTTGACAGGGAACTCACCCCTCCACTTT,CASSLTGNSPLHF
-,TRBD1,16,TRBV24-1,TRBJ2-2,TGTGCCACCAGTGATCAGGACAGGAAGAACACCGGGGAGCTGTTTTTT,CATSDQDRKNTGELFF